Given below is one TCR beta chain in context. This sample stems from a study of blood T cell repertoires in COVID-19. Across the whole study: PBMCs, B-cell-depleted T cells, or T cells provided the cDNA or gDNA that made up the material.

Exposed study participants had met a COVID-19 case within 2 weeks before entry. Authors' data handling: Amplification of reference gene primers was used by the study to estimate nucleated cell counts. Method: immunoSEQ multiplex PCR; TCRdb's copy keeps in-frame clones and lacks some. V, J and clone size reflect that table, while D and trimming were determined from the DNA. Here the sample spans fewer than 350,000 clones, less than 85% being singletons. V was trimmed by 0 bases and J by 7 bases, leaving 18 bases between them. Germline CDR1 reads MNHEY; CDR2 reads SVGAGI. The CDR3 has 16 amino acids. The receptor was derived from a woman aged 25 to 39 who had been exposed to COVID-19. Sequences were obtained from PBMCs or T cells enriched from blood (not recorded which). V gene TRBV6-5 combines with J gene TRBJ2-5; D might be TRBD2 (7 bases). The CDR3 DNA reads as TGTGCCAGCAGTTACTCGAGGACCCGCCGGGGGGCGACCCAGTACTTC. This sequence encodes CASSYSRTRRGATQYF.